This TCR beta chain is from a study of beta chain features in type 1 diabetes. Study outcomes and limitations: In type 1 diabetes patients, VDJ junctions had fewer insertions; deletions at these junctions were more frequent. Moderate yet significant TCRB CDR3 shortening was seen in Type 1 diabetes patients in all four CD4+ subsets.

Populations isolated by sorting all had purity greater than 95%. The study reverse transcribed the entire isolated RNA, so it sequenced expressed TCRB transcripts. Repertoires were generated with immunoSEQ multiplex PCR, while TCRdb's copy carries only in-frame clones and drops some. The table has tens of thousands of clones, around 49% seen once. The CDR3 loop spans 14 amino acids. V was pared by 0 bases and J by 4 bases, with 9 bases between. The V gene's germline CDR1 is MNHNY and CDR2 SVGAGI (reference sequence). With regard to this clone: The antigen is unknown.

Material: central memory CD4+ T cells from blood. The receptor's source is a young woman in good health. This chain uses TRBV6-6 with TRBJ1-1; D is unresolved. CDR3 nucleotide sequence: TGTGCCAGCAGTTACTCGCGGGGTCTCACTGAAGCTTTCTTT. It is translated as CASSYSRGLTEAFF.